This T cell receptor (beta chain) emerged from a study of early T cells in non-severe SARS-CoV-2 infection. Background on the study: Sequencing input comprised bulk RNA from unsorted whole blood; chain pairing was not available.

V was pared by 1 base and J by 0 bases, with 5 bases of the junction left unmatched. Germline V gene lookup returns CDR1 DFQATT and CDR2 SNEGSKA (reference sequence). The CDR3 runs 15 residues. This clonotype appeared a few times. Antigen specificity is unknown. Whole-study findings and limits: Clonotype matching in VDJdb favored anti-spike CD8 responses and did not capture private and CD4 specificities.

Individually, cDNA molecules had unique molecular identifiers attached to them. TCRdb passed the 5' RACE reads through MiXCR, listing each CDR3 protein once. The sample yields around 28,000 distinct CDR3 sequences, more than 4% seen once. The receptor's source is an adult who was a healthcare worker with PCR-confirmed SARS-CoV-2 infection or an uninfected control (not recorded which). The source material was whole blood. The V call is TRBV20-1, the J call TRBJ2-7, with 8 positions matching TRBD2. The CDR3 reads CSARVWREASYEQYF. CDR3 in DNA: TGCAGTGCTAGAGTATGGCGGGAGGCCTCCTACGAGCAGTACTTC.